This TCR beta chain emerged from a study of OX40 agonist ivuxolimab in advanced cancers. Clones were sequenced by immunoSEQ multiplex PCR, and TCRdb holds only the in-frame ones, with some missing. The repertoire consists of 65,000 to 85,000 clones, with roughly 90% occurring once and the leading ten covering about 8.3%. V lost 1 base, J lost 0 bases, and 7 bases lay in between. Germline values: CDR1 GTSNPN, CDR2 SVGIG (reference sequence). The CDR3 totals 14 residues. Study-wide findings and caveats: The work left the antigen specificity of expanded peripheral T cells undetermined. Clonal expansion in partial responders at 0.1-3.0 mg/kg ranked among the lowest.

For this clone: The antigen is not known.

This material consisted of CD4+ or CD8+ T cells sorted from blood, taken in a trial of the OX40 agonist ivuxolimab. V usage is TRBV30 and J usage is TRBJ1-3; D not certain. The sequence was obtained from an adult with an advanced solid tumor such as melanoma, head and neck, liver or kidney cancer. The CDR3 loop reads CAWSDGNSGNTIYF. The DNA for the CDR3 is TGTGCCTGGAGTGACGGGAACTCTGGAAACACCATATATTTT.